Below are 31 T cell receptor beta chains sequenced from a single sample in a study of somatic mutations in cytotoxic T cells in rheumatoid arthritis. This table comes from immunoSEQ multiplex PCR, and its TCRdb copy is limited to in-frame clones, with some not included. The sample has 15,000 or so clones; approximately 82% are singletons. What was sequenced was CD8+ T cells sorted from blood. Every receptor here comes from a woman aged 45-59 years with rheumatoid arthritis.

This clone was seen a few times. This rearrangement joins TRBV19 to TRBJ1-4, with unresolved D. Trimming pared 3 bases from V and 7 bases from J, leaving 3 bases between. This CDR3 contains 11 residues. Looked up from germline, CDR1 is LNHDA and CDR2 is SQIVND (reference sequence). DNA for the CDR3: TGTGCCAGTAGTATTGGTGAAAAACTGTTTTTT. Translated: CASSIGEKLFF.

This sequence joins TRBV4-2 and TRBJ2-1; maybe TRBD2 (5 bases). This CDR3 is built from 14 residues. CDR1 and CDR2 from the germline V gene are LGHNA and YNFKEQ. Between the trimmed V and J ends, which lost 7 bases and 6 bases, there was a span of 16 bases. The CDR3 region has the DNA TGTGCCAGCACCCTACTAGGGTCGGCCAATGAGCAGTTCTTC. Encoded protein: CASTLLGSANEQFF.

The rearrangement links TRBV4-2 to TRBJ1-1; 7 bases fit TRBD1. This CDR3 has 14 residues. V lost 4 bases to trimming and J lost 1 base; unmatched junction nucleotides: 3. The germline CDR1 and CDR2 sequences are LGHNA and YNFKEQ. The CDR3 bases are TGTGCCAGCAGCCGGGACAGAGAGAACACTGAAGCTTTCTTT. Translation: CASSRDRENTEAFF.

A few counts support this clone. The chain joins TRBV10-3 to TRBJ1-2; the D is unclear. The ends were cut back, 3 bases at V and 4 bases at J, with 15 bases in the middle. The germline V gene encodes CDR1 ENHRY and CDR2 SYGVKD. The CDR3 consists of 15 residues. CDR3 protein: CAISEEARVFYGYTF. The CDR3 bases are TGTGCCATCAGTGAAGAAGCTCGGGTTTTCTATGGCTACACCTTC.

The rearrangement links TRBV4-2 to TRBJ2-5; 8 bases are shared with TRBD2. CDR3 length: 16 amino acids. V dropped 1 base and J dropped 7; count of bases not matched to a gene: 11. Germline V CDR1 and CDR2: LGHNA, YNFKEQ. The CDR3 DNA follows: TGTGCCAGCAGCCAAGGAAATTTAGCGGGGCTTCGGACCCAGTACTTC. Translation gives CASSQGNLAGLRTQYF.

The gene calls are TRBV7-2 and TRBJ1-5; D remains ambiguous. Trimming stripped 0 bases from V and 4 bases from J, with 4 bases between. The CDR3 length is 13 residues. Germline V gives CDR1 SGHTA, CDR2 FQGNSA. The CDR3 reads CASSLAPNQPQHF. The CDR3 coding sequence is TGTGCCAGCAGCTTAGCCCCTAATCAGCCCCAGCATTTT. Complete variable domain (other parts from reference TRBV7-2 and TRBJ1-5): GAGVSQSPSNKVTEKGKDVELRCDPISGHTALYWYRQSLGQGLEFLIYFQGNSAPDKSGLPSDRFSAERTGGSVSTLTIQRTQQEDSAVYLCASSLAPNQPQHFGDGTRLSIL.

The CDR3 protein is CASSAYWDTGYSTEAFF. CDR3 sequence (DNA): TGTGCCAGCAGCGCCTATTGGGACACTGGGTATAGCACTGAAGCTTTCTTT. This sequence joins TRBV11-2 and TRBJ1-1; TRBD1 might be the D (6 bases). The CDR3 is 17 residues long. Germline values: CDR1 SGHAT, CDR2 FQNNGV. V was trimmed by 5 bases and J by 4 bases, leaving 23 bases between them.

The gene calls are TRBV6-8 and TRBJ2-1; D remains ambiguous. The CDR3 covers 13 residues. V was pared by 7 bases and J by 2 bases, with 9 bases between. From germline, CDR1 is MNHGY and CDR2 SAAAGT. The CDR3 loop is CASKVGTYNEQFF. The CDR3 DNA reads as TGTGCCAGCAAGGTGGGCACCTACAATGAGCAGTTCTTC.

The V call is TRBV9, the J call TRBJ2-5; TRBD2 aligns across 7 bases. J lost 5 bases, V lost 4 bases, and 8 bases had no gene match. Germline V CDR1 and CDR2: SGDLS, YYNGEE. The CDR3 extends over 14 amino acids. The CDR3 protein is CASSPRTGGETQYF. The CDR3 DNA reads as TGTGCCAGCAGCCCACGTACGGGAGGTGAGACCCAGTACTTC.

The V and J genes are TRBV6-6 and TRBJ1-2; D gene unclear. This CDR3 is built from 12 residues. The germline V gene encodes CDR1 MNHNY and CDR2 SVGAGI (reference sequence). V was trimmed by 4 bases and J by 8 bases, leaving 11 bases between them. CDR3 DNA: TGTGCCAGCAGTTCCGAGATGGGGGGCTACACCTTC. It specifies CASSSEMGGYTF.

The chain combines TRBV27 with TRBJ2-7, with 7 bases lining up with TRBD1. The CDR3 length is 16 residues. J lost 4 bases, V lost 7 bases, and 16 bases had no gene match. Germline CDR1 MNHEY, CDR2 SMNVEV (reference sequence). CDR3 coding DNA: TGTGCCAGCACTACTAAGCACCGGGACAGAGGATACGAGCAGTACTTC. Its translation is CASTTKHRDRGYEQYF.

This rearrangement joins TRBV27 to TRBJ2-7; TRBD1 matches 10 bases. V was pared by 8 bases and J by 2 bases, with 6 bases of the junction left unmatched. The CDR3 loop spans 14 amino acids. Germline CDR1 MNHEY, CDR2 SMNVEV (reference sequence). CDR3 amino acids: CASSVGTGAYEQYF. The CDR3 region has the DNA TGTGCCAGCTCGGTGGGGACAGGGGCCTACGAGCAGTACTTC.

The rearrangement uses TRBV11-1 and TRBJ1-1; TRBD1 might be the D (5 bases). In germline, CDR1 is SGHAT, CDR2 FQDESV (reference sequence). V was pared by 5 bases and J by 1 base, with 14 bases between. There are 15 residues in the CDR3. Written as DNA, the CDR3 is TGTGCCAGCAGCCTAAGGGGAGGGCGGAACACTGAAGCTTTCTTT. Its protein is CASSLRGGRNTEAFF.

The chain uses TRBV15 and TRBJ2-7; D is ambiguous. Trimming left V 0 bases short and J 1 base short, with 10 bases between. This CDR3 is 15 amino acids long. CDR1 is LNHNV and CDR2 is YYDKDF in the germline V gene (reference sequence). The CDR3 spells CATSRESGPSYEQYF. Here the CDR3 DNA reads TGTGCCACCAGCAGAGAGTCAGGCCCATCCTACGAGCAGTACTTC. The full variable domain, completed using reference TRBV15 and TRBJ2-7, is DAMVIQNPRYQVTQFGKPVTLSCSQTLNHNVMYWYQQKSSQAPKLLFHYYDKDFNNEADTPDNFQSRRPNTSFCFLDIRSPGLGDTAMYLCATSRESGPSYEQYFGPGTRLTVT.

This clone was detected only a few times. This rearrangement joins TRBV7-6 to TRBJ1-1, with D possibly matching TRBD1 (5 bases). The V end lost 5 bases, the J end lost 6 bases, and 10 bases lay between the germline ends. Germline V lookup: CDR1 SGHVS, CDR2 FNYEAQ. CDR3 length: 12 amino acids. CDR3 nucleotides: TGTGCCAGCAGCACCGGGACGGCTGAAGCTTTCTTT. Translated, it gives CASSTGTAEAFF.

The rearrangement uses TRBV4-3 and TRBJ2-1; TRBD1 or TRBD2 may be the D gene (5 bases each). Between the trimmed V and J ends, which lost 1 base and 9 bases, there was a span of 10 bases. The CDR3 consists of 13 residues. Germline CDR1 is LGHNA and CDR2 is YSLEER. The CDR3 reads CASSQGRDGEQFF. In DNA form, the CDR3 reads TGCGCCAGCAGCCAAGGCAGGGACGGTGAGCAGTTCTTC.

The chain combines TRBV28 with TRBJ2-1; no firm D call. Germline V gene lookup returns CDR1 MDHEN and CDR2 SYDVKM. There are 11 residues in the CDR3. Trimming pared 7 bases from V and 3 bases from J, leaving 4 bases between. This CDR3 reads CASTNYNEQFF. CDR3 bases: TGTGCCAGCACTAACTACAATGAGCAGTTCTTC.

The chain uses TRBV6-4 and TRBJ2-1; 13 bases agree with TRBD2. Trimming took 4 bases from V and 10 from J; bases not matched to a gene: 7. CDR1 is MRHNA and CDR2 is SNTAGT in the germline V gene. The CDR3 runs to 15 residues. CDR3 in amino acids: CASSGGTSGDGEQFF. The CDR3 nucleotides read TGTGCCAGCAGTGGCGGGACTAGCGGGGATGGCGAGCAGTTCTTC.

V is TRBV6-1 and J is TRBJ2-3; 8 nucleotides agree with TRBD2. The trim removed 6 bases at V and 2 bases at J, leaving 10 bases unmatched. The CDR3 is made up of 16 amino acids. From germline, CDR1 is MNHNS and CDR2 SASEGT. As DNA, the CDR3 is TGTGCCAGCAGGGAACCCTGGCGGGGGGTCACAGATACGCAGTATTTT. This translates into CASREPWRGVTDTQYF.

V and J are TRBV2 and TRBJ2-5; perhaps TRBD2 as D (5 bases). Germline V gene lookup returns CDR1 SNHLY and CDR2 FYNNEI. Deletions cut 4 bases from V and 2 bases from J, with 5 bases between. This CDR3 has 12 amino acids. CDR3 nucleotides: TGTGCCAGCAGTGGAGGGCAAGAGACCCAGTACTTC. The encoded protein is CASSGGQETQYF.

The chain's CDR3 is CASSEEGISYEQYF. CDR3 nucleotides: TGTGCCAGCAGTGAAGAGGGCATCTCCTACGAGCAGTACTTC. This chain uses TRBV6-1 with TRBJ2-7; D is undetermined. Germline V gene sequence: CDR1 MNHNS, CDR2 SASEGT. The CDR3 runs 14 residues. Trimming stripped 1 base from V and 0 bases from J, with 7 bases between.

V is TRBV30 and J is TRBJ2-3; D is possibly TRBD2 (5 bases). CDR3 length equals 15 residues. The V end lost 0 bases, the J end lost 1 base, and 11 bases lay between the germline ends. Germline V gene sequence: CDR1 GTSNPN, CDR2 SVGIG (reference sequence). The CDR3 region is CAWSVGGSGTDTQYF. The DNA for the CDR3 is TGTGCCTGGAGTGTTGGTGGGAGCGGCACAGATACGCAGTATTTT.

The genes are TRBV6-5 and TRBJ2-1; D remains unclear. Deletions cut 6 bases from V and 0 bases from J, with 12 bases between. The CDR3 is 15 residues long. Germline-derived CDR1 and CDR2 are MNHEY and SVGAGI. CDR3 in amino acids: CASSYGRISYNEQFF. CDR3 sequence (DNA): TGTGCCAGCAGCTACGGACGCATCTCCTACAATGAGCAGTTCTTC.

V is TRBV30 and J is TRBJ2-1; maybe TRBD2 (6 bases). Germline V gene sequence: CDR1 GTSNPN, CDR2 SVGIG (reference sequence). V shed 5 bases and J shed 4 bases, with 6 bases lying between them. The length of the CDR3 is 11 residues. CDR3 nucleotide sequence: TGTGCCTGGGGGACTTACAATGAGCAGTTCTTC. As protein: CAWGTYNEQFF.

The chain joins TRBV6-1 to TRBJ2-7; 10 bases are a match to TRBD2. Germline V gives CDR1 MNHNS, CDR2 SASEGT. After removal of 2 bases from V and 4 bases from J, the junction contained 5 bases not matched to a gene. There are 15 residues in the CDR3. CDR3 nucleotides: TGTGCCAGCAGTGAACTGGCTAGCGGGAGTTACGAGCAGTACTTC. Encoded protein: CASSELASGSYEQYF.

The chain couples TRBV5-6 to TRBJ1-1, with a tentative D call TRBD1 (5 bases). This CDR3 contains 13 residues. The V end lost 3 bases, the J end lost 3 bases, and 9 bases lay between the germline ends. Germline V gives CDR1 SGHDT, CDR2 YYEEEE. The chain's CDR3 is CASSSAGYTEAFF. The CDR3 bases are TGTGCCAGCAGCTCTGCAGGGTACACTGAAGCTTTCTTT.

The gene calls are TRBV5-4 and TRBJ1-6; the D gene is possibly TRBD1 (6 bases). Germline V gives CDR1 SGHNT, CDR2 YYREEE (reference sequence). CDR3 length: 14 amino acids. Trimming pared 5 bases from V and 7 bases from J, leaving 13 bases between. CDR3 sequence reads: CASRGRGANSPLHF. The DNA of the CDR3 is TGTGCCAGCAGGGGCAGGGGCGCGAATTCACCCCTCCACTTT. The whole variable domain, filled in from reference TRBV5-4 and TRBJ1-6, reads ETGVTQSPTHLIKTRGQQVTLRCSSQSGHNTVSWYQQALGQGPQFIFQYYREEENGRGNFPPRFSGLQFPNYSSELNVNALELDDSALYLCASRGRGANSPLHFGNGTRLTVT.

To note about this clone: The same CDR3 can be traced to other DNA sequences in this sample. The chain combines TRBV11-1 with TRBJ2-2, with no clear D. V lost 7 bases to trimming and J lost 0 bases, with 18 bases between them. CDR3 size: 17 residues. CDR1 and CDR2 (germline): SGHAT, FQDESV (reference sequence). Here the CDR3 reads CASTTRIPSANTGELFF. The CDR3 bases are TGTGCCAGCACCACAAGGATACCCTCCGCGAACACCGGGGAGCTGTTTTTT.

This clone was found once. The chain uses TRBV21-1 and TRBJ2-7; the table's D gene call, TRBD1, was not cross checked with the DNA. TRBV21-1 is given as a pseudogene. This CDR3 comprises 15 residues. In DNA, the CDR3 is TGTGCCAGCAGCCGCCTGGGACAGGGTCTCTACGAGCAGTACTTC. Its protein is CASSRLGQGLYEQYF.

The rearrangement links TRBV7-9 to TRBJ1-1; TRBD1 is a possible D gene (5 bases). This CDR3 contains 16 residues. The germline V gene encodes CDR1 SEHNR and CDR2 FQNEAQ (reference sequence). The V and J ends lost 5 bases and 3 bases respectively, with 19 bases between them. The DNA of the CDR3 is TGTGCCAGCAGCCCCCGGGACCCACCTGGGGACACTGAAGCTTTCTTT. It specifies CASSPRDPPGDTEAFF.

In DNA, the CDR3 is TGTGCCAGCAGACATACCGGGACAGGGAGAACCTACGAGCAGTACTTC. Residues: CASRHTGTGRTYEQYF. The chain joins TRBV28 to TRBJ2-7; 9 bases are shared with TRBD1. The CDR3 consists of 16 residues. Unmatched junction bases numbered 11, after V lost 6 bases and J lost 2 bases. Germline lookup yields CDR1 MDHEN and CDR2 SYDVKM.